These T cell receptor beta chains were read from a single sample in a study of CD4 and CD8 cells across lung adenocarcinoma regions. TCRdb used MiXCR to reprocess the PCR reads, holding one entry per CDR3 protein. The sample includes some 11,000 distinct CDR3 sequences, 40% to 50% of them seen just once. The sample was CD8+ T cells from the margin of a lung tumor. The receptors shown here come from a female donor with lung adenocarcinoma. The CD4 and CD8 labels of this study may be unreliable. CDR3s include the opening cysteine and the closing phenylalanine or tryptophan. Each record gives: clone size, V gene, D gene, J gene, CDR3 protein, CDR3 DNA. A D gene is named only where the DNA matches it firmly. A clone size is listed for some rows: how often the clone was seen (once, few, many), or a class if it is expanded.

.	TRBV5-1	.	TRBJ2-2	CASSPTARGLGNTGELFF	TGCGCCAGCAGCCCGACAGCCAGGGGATTAGGTAACACCGGGGAGCTGTTTTTT
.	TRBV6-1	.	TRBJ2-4	CASRANGIQYF	TGTGCCAGCAGAGCCAATGGAATTCAGTACTTC
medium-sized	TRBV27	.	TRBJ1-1	CASSLMGREAFF	TGTGCCAGCAGTTTAATGGGGAGGGAAGCTTTCTTT
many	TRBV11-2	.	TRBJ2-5	CASSLGTPEKETQYF	TGTGCCAGCAGCTTAGGGACACCAGAAAAAGAGACCCAGTACTTC
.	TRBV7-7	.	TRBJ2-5	CASRVGGDCGKETQYF	TGTGCTAGCAGGGTGGGCGGGGACTGCGGCAAAGAGACCCAGTACTTC
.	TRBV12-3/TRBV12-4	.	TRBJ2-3	CAGSYGGGDEETQYF	TGTGCCGGGAGTTATGGGGGCGGCGACGAAGAGACGCAGTACTTT
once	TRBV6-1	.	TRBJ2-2	CASKNRDTREAVF	TGTGCCAGCAAAAACAGGGACACCCGGGAAGCTGTTTTT
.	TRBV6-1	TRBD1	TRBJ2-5	CASSEGGGQDIQYF	TGTGCCAGCAGTGAAGGAGGGGGCCAAGACATCCAGTACTTC
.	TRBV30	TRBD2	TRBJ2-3	CAWTSGEGTQYF	TGTGCCTGGACTAGCGGGGAGGGTACGCAGTATTTT
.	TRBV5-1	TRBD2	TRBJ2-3	CASSALLAGGQDTQYF	TGCGCCAGCAGCGCACTGCTAGCGGGGGGTCAGGATACGCAGTATTTT
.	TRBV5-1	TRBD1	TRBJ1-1	CASRGGDRNTEAFF	TGCGCCAGCAGAGGTGGGGACAGAAACACTGAAGCTTTCTTT
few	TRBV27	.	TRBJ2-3	CASTDTDTQYF	TGTGCCAGCACCGATACAGATACGCAGTATTTT
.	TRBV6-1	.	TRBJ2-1	CASTGYNEQFF	TGTGCCAGCACGGGCTACAATGAGCAGTTCTTC
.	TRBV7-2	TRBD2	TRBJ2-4	CASSVSGRGARDTQYF	TGTGCCAGCAGCGTTTCGGGGCGGGGGGCCAGAGACACTCAGTATTTC
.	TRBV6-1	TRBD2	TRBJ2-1	CASRASGHRDTDTQFF	TGTGCCAGCAGGGCTAGCGGGCACCGAGACACAGATACCCAGTTCTTC
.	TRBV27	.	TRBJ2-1	CASRAVYSKNMQFF	TGTGCCAGCAGGGCGGTGTACTCCAAAAACATGCAGTTCTTC
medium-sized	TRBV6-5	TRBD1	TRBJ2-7	CASSYSRTGFGYEQYF	TGTGCCAGCAGTTACTCGAGGACAGGATTCGGCTACGAGCAGTACTTC
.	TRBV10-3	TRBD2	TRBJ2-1	CAIRIGLAGAGEQFF	TGTGCCATCAGAATCGGACTAGCGGGAGCCGGTGAGCAGTTTTTT
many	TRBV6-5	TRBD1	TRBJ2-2	CASGDSPYYRSTGELFF	TGTGCCAGCGGGGACAGCCCATACTACCGGAGCACCGGGGAGCTGTTTTTT